Below, one T cell receptor beta chain is given with its context. Its antigen is still unknown. The sample is drawn from a study of post-analysis software for immune sequencing data. The authors incorporated unique molecular identifiers into the TCR beta cDNA libraries. TCRdb reprocessed the PCR reads via MiXCR and lists one record per CDR3 protein. The sample yields 650,000 to 850,000 distinct CDR3 sequences, 46% seen once. Overall study results and limits: Under the F measure, samples that were prepared in one batch clustered strongly together. Multiple sclerosis patients showed significantly lower normalized Chao1 diversity than controls did.

The sequence was collected from a girl aged 5-17 years with multiple sclerosis. Sequencing was done on a sample of blood.

The CDR3 spells CASSYLGYTEAFF. The DNA of the CDR3 is TGTGCCAGCAGTTACCTGGGCTACACTGAAGCTTTCTTT. V gene TRBV6-5 combines with J gene TRBJ1-1; D ambiguous. Trimming left V 2 bases short and J 3 bases short, with 7 bases between. Germline CDR1 MNHEY, CDR2 SVGAGI. The CDR3 runs to 13 residues.